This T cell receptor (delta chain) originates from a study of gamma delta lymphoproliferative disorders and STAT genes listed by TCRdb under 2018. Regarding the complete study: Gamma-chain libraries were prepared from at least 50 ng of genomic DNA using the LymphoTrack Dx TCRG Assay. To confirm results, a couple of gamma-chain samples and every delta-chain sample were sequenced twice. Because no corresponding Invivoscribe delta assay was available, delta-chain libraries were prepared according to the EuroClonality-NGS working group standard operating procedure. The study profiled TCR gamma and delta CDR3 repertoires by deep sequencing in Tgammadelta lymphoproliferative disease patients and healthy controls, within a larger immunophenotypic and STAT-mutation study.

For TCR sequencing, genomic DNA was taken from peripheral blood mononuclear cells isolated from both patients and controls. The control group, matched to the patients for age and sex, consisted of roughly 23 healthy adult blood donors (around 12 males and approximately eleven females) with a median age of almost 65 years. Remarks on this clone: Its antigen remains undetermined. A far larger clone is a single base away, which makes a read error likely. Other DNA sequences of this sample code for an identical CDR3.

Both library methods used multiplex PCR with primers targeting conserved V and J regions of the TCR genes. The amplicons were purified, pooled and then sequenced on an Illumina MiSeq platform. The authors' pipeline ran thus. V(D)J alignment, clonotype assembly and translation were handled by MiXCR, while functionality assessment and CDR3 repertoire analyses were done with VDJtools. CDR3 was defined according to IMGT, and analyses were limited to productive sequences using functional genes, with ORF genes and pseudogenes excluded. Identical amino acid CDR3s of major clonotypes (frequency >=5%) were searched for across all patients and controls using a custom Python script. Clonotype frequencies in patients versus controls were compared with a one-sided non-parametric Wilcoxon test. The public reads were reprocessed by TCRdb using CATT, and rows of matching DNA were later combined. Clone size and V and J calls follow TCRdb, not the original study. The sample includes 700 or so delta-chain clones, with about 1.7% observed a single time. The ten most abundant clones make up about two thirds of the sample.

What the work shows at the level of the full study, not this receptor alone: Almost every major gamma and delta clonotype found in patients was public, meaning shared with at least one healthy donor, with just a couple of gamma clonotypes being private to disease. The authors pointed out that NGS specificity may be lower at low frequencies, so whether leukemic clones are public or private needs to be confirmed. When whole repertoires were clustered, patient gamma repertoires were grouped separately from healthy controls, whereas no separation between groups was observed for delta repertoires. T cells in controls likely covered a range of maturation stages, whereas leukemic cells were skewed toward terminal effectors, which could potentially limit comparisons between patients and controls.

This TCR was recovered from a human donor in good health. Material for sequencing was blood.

The CDR3 protein sequence reads: CACDEVLGDTGPDKLIF. Read as DNA, the sequence is TGTGCCTGTGACGAGGTACTAGGGGATACTGGGCCCGATAAACTCATCTTT. The rearrangement combines TRDV2 with TRDJ1; TRDD3 aligns with 8 central bases. V and J are trimmed by 3 bases and 3 bases, and the gene matches miss 14 bases of the junction. The cysteine opens and the phenylalanine closes a CDR3 of 17 amino acids. The entry retains the CDR3 DNA only, 51 bases that are in frame from base 1. Sequences GEAIGNYY (CDR1) and EKD (CDR2) are obtained from the germline V gene.